This T cell receptor (beta chain) comes out of a study of tumor-infiltrating lymphocytes in localized non-small cell lung cancer. Overall study: Several tumor histologies, both smoking statuses, and some post-neoadjuvant chemotherapy samples were included. Tumor tissue and non-adjacent uninvolved lung came from each patient. Points from the study as a whole: Higher tumor T cell infiltration than in uninvolved lung was supported by TCRbeta sequencing.

With 3 bases removed from V and 2 bases from J, the gap between germline ends came to 10 bases. This CDR3 contains 15 residues. Germline V lookup: CDR1 SGHTA, CDR2 FQGNSA. Clones were read by immunoSEQ multiplex PCR, and TCRdb kept only the in-frame ones, dropping some. The sample carries thousands of clones, 65% to 85% recorded once. In this sample, this clone turned up a few times. Antigen: not known. The origin of this receptor is a human donor with non-small cell lung cancer. Sequenced input: uninvolved lung tissue not adjacent to the tumor. The chain employs TRBV7-2 and TRBJ2-2; the D is unclear. The CDR3 DNA reads as TGTGCCAGCAGCTTCTCCACAACTAACACCGGGGAGCTGTTTTTT. Its protein product is CASSFSTTNTGELFF.